This TCR beta chain was retrieved from a study of blood T cell repertoires in COVID-19. This clone was seen only once. Profiling relied on immunoSEQ multiplex PCR, and the TCRdb table lists in-frame clones only, not all of them. This sample carries approximately 310,000 clones, less than 85% of them seen once, and the ten largest clones take approximately 1.9%. This CDR3 comprises 15 residues. Germline V gene data show CDR1 as SGHNT and CDR2 as YENEEA. V lost 0 bases to trimming and J lost 1 base, with 8 bases between them. The clonotype was recovered from a woman aged 25 to 39 who had been exposed to COVID-19. Sequenced sample: PBMCs or T cells enriched from blood (not recorded which). The chain combines TRBV11-3 with TRBJ2-3; tentative D call: TRBD2 (6 bases). Here the CDR3 DNA reads TGTGCCAGCAGCTTAGAGCGGGGCCGCACAGATACGCAGTATTTT. As protein: CASSLERGRTDTQYF.